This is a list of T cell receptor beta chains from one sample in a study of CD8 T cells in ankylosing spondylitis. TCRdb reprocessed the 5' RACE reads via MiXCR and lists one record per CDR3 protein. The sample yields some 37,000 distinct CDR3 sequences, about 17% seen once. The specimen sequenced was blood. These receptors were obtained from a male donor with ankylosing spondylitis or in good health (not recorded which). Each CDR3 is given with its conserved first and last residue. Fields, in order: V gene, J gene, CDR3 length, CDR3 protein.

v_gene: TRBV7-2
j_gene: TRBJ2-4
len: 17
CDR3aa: CASSSPGRGLAKNIQYF

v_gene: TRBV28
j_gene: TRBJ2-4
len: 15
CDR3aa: CASSPGPRAKNIQYF

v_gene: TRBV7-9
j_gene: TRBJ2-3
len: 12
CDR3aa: CASSLEGDTQYF

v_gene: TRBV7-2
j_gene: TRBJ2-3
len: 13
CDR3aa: CASRIAGIDTQYF

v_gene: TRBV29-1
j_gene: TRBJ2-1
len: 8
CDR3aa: CSVPEQFF

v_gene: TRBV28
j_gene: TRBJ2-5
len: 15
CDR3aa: CASSLGRGIQETQYF

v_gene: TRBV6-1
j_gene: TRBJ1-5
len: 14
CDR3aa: CASSRTDSNQPQHF

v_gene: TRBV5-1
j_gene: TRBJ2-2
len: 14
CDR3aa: CASSLYGGTGELFF

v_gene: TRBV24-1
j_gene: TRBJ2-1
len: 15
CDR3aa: CATSDLGGYRNEQFF

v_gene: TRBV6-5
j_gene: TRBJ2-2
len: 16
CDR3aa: CASSRTGWRGTGELFF

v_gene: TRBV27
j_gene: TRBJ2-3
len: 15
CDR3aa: CASSPTGHSSDTQYF

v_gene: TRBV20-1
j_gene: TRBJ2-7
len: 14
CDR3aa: CSALPGTLISEQYF

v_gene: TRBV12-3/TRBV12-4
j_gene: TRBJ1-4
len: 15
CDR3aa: CAIPPGPGWNEKLFF

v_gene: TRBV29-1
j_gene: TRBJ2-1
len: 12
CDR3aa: CSVEAIDNEQFF

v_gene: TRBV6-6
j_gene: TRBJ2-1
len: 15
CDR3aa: CASSPYGGRRVEQFF

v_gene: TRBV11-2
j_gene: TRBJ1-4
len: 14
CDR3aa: CASSDRTGGEKLFF

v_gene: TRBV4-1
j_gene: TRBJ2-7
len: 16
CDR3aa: CASAIRTGVRLNEQYF

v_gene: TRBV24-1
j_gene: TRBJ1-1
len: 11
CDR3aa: CATSEGDEAFF

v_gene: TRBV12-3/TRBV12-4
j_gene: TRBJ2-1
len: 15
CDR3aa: CASSFMGFFYNEQFF

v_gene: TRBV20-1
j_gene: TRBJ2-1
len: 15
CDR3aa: CSARVVAGGYRGQFF

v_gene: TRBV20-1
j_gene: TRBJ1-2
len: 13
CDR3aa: CSARQGGHYGYTF

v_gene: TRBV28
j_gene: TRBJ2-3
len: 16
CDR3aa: CASNNWGGQIGDTQYF

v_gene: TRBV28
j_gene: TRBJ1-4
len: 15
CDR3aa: CASSLRAGGNEKLFF

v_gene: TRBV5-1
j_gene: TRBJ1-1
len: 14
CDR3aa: CASSLGTGNTEAFF

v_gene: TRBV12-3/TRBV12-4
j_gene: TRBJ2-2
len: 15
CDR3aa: CASSERVGGTGELFF

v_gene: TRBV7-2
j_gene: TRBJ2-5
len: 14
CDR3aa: CASSVQGGGETQYF

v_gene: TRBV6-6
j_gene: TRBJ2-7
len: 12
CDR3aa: CASKGGTYEQYF

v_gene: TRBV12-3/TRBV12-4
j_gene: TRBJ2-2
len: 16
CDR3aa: CASSLTLGPNTGELFF

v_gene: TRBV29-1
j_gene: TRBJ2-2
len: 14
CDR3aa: CSVAGGINTGELFF

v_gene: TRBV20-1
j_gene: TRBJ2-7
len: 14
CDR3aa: CSARVLDSDYEQYF

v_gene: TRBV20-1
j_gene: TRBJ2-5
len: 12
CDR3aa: CSARSSGETQYF

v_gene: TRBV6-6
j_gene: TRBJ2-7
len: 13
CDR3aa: CASSYVDLYEQYF

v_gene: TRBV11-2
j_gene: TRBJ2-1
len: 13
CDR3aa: CASSLGDKREAFF

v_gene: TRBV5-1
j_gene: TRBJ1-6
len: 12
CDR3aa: CASSLDTGPLHF

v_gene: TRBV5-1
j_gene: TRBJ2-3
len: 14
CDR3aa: CASRPEPSTDTQYF

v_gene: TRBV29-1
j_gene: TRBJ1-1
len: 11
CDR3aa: CSVAKTDQAFF

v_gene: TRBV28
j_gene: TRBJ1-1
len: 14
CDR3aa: CASSLRSLSQGAFF

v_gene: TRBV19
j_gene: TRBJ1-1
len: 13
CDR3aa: CASSAQMNTEAFF

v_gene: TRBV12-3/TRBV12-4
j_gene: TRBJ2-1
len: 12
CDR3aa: CASSISPHEQFF

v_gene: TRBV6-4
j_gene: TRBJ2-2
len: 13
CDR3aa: CASSDGDTGELFF

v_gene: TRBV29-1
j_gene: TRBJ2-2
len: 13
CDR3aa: CSVEAPRRRELFF

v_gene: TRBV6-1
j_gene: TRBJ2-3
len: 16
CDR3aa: CASIRGRGTGTDTQYF

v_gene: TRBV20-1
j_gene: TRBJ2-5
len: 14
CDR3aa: CSARGGTTHWTQYF

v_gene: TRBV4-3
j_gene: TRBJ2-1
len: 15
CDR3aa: CASSHVPGQGREQFF

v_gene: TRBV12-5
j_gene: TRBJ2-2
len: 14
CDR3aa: CASGRDIGTGELFF

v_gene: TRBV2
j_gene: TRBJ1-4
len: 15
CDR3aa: CASSEAGTPTGELFF

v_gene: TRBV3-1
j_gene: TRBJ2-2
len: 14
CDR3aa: CASSQITATGELFF

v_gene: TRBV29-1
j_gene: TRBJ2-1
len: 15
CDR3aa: CSGYQTGELYNEQFF

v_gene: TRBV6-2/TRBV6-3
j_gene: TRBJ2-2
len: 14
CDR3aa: CASSYSENTGELFF

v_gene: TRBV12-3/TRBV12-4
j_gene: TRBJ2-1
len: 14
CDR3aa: CASSWAGTKNEQFF

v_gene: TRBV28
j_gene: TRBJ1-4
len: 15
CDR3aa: CASSPTGSTNEKLFF

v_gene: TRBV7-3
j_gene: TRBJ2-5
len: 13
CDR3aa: CASSRDRGETQYF

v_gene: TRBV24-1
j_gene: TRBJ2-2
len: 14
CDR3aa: CATSDGLTTGELFF

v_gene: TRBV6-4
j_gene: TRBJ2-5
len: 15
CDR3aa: CASRGLSGFQETQYF

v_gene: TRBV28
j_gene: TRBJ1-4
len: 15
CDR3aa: CASSLIVAPNEKLFF

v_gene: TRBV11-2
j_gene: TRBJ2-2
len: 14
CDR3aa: CASSLDSGTGELFF

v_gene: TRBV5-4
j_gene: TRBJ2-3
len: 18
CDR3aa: CASSLGSASGRARDTQYF